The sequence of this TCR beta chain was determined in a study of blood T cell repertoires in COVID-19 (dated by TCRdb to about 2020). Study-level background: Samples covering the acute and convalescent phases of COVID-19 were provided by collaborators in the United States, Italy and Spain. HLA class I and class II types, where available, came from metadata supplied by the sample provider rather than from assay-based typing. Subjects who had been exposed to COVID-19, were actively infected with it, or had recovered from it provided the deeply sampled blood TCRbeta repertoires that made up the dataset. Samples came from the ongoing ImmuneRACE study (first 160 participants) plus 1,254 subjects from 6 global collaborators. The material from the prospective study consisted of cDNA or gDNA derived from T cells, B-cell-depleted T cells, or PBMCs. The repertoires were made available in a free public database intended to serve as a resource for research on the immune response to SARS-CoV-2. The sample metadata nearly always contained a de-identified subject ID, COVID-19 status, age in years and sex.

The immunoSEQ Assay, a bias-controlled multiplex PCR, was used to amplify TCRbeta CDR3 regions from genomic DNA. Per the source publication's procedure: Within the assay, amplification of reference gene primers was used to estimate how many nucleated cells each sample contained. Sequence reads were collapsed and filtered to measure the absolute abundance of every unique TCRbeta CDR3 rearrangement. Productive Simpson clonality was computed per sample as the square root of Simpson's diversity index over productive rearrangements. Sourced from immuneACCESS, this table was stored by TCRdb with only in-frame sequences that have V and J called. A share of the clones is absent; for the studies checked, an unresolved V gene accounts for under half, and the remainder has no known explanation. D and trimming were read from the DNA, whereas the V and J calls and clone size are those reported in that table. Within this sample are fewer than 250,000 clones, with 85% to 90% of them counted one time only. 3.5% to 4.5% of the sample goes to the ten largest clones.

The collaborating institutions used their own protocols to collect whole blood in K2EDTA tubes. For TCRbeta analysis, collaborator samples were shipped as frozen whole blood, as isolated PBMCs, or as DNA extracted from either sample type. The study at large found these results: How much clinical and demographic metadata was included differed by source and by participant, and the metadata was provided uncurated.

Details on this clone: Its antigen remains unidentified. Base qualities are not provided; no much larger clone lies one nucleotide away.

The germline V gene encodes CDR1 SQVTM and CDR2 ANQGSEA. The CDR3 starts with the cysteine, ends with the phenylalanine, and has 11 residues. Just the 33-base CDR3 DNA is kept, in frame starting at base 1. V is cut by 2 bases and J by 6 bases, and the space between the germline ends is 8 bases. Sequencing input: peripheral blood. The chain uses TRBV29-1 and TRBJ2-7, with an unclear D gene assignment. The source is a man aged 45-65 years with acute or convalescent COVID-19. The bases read TGCAGCGTTGAATTACGAGCCGAGCAGTACTTC. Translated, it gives CSVELRAEQYF.